The clone carrying this TCR beta chain showed up just once. What it binds is not known. The data were taken from a study of T cell repertoires in cytomegalovirus infection. Study information: The authors used CMV epitopes that were HLA-C-restricted (recently identified) and HLA-B-restricted (well studied). CMV infection plus the matching HLA type was flagged by public TCR beta signatures.

Overall study findings and caveats: HLA-C-restricted CMV clonotypes gave the most frequent clonotype in two of eight donors.

TCRdb redid the calling of the reads with MiXCR, one entry per CDR3 protein. Found here are some 350,000 distinct CDR3 sequences, 29% of them singletons; the top ten hold around 19%. This CDR3 spans 14 amino acids. Trimming took off 6 bases at V and 4 bases at J, with 14 bases between the two ends. Looked up from germline, CDR1 is SGHDT and CDR2 is YYEEEE. The V call is TRBV5-6, the J call TRBJ2-1; either TRBD1 or TRBD2 may supply D (5 bases each). The receptor was derived from a human donor in good health (CMV status not recorded). Some clones in this sample may be carry-over from other donors' samples. Sequenced material: cultured PBMCs, taken from culture after CMV antigen stimulation. Here the CDR3 reads CASNGGALYNEQFF. The DNA of the CDR3 is TGTGCCAGCAATGGGGGAGCCTTATACAATGAGCAGTTCTTC.